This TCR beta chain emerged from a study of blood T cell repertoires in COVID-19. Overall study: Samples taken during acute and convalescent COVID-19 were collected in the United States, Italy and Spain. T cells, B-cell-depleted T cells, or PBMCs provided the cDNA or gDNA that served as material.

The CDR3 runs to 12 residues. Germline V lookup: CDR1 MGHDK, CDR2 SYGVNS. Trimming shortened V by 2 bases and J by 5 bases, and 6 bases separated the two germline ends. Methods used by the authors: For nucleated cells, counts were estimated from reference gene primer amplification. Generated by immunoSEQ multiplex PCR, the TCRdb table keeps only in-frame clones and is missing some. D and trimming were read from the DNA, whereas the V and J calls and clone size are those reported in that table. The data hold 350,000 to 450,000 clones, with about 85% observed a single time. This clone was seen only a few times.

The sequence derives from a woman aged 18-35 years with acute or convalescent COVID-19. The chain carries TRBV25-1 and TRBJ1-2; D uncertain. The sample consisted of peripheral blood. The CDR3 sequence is CASSETEYGYTF. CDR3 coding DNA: TGTGCCAGCAGTGAAACTGAGTATGGCTACACCTTC.